These T cell receptor beta chains were read from a single sample in a study of cytomegalovirus exposure and HLA in healthy donors. Method: immunoSEQ multiplex PCR; TCRdb's copy keeps in-frame clones and lacks some. The repertoire holds 120,000 or so clones, with roughly 72% as singletons. Material: PBMCs. These receptors were obtained from a man in his forties in good health and CMV-seropositive. Both conserved end residues are part of each CDR3. Fields, in order: CDR3 protein, CDR3 DNA, clone size, V gene, D gene, J gene. A D gene is named only where the DNA matches it firmly. Some rows have no size entry. The others give once, few or many, or a class for an expanded clone.

CASSAGTGGTEAFF	TGCGCCAGCAGCGCCGGGACAGGGGGCACTGAAGCTTTCTTT	NA	TRBV5-1	TRBD1	TRBJ1-1
CSARGLVTGELFF	TGCAGCGCCCGGGGACTAGTCACCGGGGAGCTGTTTTTT	NA	TRBV29-1	TRBD2	TRBJ2-2
CASSLGGGADPGANVLTF	TGTGCCAGCAGCTTAGGAGGGGGCGCGGATCCAGGGGCCAACGTCCTGACTTTC	NA	TRBV7-6	TRBD1	TRBJ2-6
CAISETAVGISTEAFF	TGTGCCATCAGTGAAACTGCGGTCGGGATTAGCACTGAAGCTTTCTTT	NA	TRBV10-3	NA	TRBJ1-1
CASSSTGNTEAFF	TGTGCCAGCAGTTCGACAGGGAACACTGAAGCTTTCTTT	NA	TRBV5-4	NA	TRBJ1-1
CASSSGTGNTGELFF	TGCGCCAGCAGCTCGGGGACAGGGAACACCGGGGAGCTGTTTTTT	NA	TRBV5-1	TRBD1	TRBJ2-2
CASSVVRDRADEQFF	TGTGCCAGCAGCGTAGTACGGGACAGGGCTGATGAGCAGTTCTTC	NA	TRBV9	TRBD1	TRBJ2-1
CASSFRSARDNEQFF	TGCGCCAGCAGCTTTCGATCGGCCAGGGACAATGAGCAGTTCTTC	NA	TRBV5-1	NA	TRBJ2-1
CASSRQFNQPQHF	TGTGCCAGCAGTCGACAGTTCAATCAGCCCCAGCATTTT	NA	TRBV2	NA	TRBJ1-5
CASSFNSDTSGNTIYF	TGCGCCAGCAGCTTTAATTCAGACACCTCTGGAAACACCATATATTTT	NA	TRBV5-1	NA	TRBJ1-3
CASSRGTDEAFF	TGTGCCAGCAGTAGGGGGACAGATGAAGCTTTCTTT	NA	TRBV6-5	TRBD1	TRBJ1-1
CASSYRDSKSRELFF	TGTGCCAGCAGTTACCGAGACAGCAAGAGCCGGGAGCTGTTTTTT	few	TRBV6-5	NA	TRBJ2-2
CASSAGDRAGDQPQHF	TGTGCCAGCAGCGCAGGGGACAGGGCGGGGGATCAGCCCCAGCATTTT	NA	TRBV9	TRBD1	TRBJ1-5
CASSWGQGYTGELFF	TGTGCCAGCAGCTGGGGACAGGGCTACACCGGGGAGCTGTTTTTT	few	TRBV7-8	TRBD1	TRBJ2-2
CASSLRSGGNNEQFF	TGTGCCAGCAGCTTAAGGTCGGGGGGTAACAATGAGCAGTTCTTC	NA	TRBV9	TRBD2	TRBJ2-1
CASSSYGGGGDTQYF	TGTGCCAGCAGCTCCTATGGCGGGGGGGGAGATACGCAGTATTTT	few	TRBV7-6	TRBD2	TRBJ2-3
CASNRADGETQYF	TGCGCCAGCAACAGGGCGGATGGGGAGACCCAGTACTTC	NA	TRBV5-1	NA	TRBJ2-5
CASSLGTSGYNEQFF	TGTGCCAGCAGCTTAGGGACTAGCGGCTACAATGAGCAGTTCTTC	NA	TRBV5-4	TRBD2	TRBJ2-1
CASSLGQGARAFF	TGTGCCAGCAGCTTAGGACAGGGGGCTCGCGCTTTCTTT	NA	TRBV7-3	TRBD1	TRBJ1-1
CASSLTRGSYNEQFF	TGCGCCAGCAGCCTGACCAGAGGCTCCTACAATGAGCAGTTCTTC	NA	TRBV5-1	NA	TRBJ2-1
CASSWTGQQPQHF	TGTGCCAGCAGTTGGACAGGGCAGCAGCCCCAGCATTTT	NA	TRBV27	TRBD1	TRBJ1-5
CASRPTGGRQPQHF	TGTGCCAGTAGGCCTACAGGGGGCAGGCAGCCCCAGCATTTT	NA	TRBV19	TRBD1	TRBJ1-5
CASSWGDRGRNEKLFF	TGCGCCAGCAGCTGGGGGGACAGGGGAAGGAATGAAAAACTGTTTTTT	NA	TRBV5-1	TRBD1	TRBJ1-4
CASSVAGQRGYNEQFF	TGTGCCAGCAGCGTAGCTGGCCAGCGGGGATACAATGAGCAGTTCTTC	NA	TRBV9	TRBD2	TRBJ2-1
CASSPQGGFNEQYF	TGTGCCAGCAGCCCCCAAGGAGGGTTTAACGAGCAGTACTTC	NA	TRBV5-4	NA	TRBJ2-7
CASSLALRQGTYGYTF	TGTGCCAGCAGCTTGGCCCTTAGACAGGGGACGTACGGCTACACCTTC	NA	TRBV5-8	TRBD1	TRBJ1-2
CASSPRTSGRSYEQYF	TGTGCCAGCAGCCCGCGGACTAGCGGGAGGTCCTACGAGCAGTACTTC	NA	TRBV13	TRBD2	TRBJ2-7
CASSFGRDSNQPQHF	TGTGCCAGCAGCTTTGGGAGGGACAGCAATCAGCCCCAGCATTTT	few	TRBV13	NA	TRBJ1-5
CASSLVGRASGTGELFF	TGTGCCAGCAGCTTAGTCGGAAGGGCCTCGGGAACCGGGGAGCTGTTTTTT	NA	TRBV7-2	NA	TRBJ2-2
CASSPAPSTYEQYF	TGTGCCAGCAGCCCCGCGCCATCGACCTACGAGCAGTACTTC	NA	TRBV6-4	NA	TRBJ2-7
CASRAQGATKNIQYF	TGTGCCAGCAGGGCACAGGGGGCGACCAAAAACATTCAGTACTTC	NA	TRBV7-2	TRBD1	TRBJ2-4
CASIPTGANYGYTF	TGTGCCAGTATCCCGACAGGGGCCAACTATGGCTACACCTTC	NA	TRBV19	TRBD1	TRBJ1-2
CASSLDRLDEQFF	TGTGCTAGCAGCCTGGACAGGTTAGATGAGCAGTTCTTC	NA	TRBV7-7	TRBD1	TRBJ2-1
CASSLVLAAAFF	TGTGCCAGCAGCTTAGTTTTGGCGGCAGCTTTCTTT	NA	TRBV7-8	NA	TRBJ1-1
CASRTTGGNTEAFF	TGTGCCAGCAGGACTACAGGGGGGAACACTGAAGCTTTCTTT	NA	TRBV2	TRBD1	TRBJ1-1
CASSIGLAGTGELFF	TGTGCCAGCAGCATCGGACTAGCAGGCACCGGGGAGCTGTTTTTT	NA	TRBV5-4	TRBD2	TRBJ2-2
CAWSSQGYRDTQYF	TGTGCCTGGAGTTCTCAGGGGTATCGAGATACGCAGTATTTT	NA	TRBV30	NA	TRBJ2-3
CASSPHRGSGKQYF	TGTGCCAGCAGTCCCCACCGCGGTAGCGGGAAACAGTACTTC	NA	TRBV27	TRBD2	TRBJ2-5
CASSSSRVPLGTDTQYF	TGTGCCAGCAGCTCGTCCAGGGTCCCCTTGGGCACAGATACGCAGTATTTT	few	TRBV13	NA	TRBJ2-3
CASSSGTGGKNTGELFF	TGTGCCAGCAGCTCCGGGACAGGGGGCAAGAACACCGGGGAGCTGTTTTTT	NA	TRBV5-4	TRBD1	TRBJ2-2
CASSRPGQGVYGYTF	TGTGCCAGCAGCCGGCCGGGACAGGGGGTGTATGGCTACACCTTC	NA	TRBV27	TRBD1	TRBJ1-2
CASSFDRGEQYF	TGTGCCAGCAGCTTCGACAGGGGCGAGCAGTACTTC	NA	TRBV2	TRBD1	TRBJ2-7
CASSLEGLAELRDTQYF	TGTGCCAGCAGCTTAGAGGGACTAGCGGAGCTAAGGGATACGCAGTATTTT	NA	TRBV7-8	TRBD2	TRBJ2-3